This T cell receptor (beta chain) came from a study of lymphopenia after photon versus proton radiotherapy. The CDR3 totals 13 residues. Germline CDR1 LGHNT, CDR2 FRNRAP. V was shortened by 6 bases and J by 1 base, with 9 bases between the two germline ends. Study-wide results and limits: Post-nadir diversity loss with photons came from oligoclonal expansion, particularly CD8+ Temra cells. Survival link was tested only in deceased patients; proton benefit remains a possibility. Relative stability marked proton patients; photon patients lost diversity and naive cells.

Only in-frame clones appear in the TCRdb table, and some are missing; sequencing was by immunoSEQ multiplex PCR. The sample yields approximately 21,000 clones, 85% seen once. With regard to this clone: Antigen: not known.

The rearrangement links TRBV12-5 to TRBJ1-1, with a weak D call TRBD1 (5 bases). The sequence derives from a man in his fifties or sixties with pancreatic cancer. Sample: peripheral blood, taken from a patient treated with photon-based radiotherapy. This CDR3 is CASGPDRNTEAFF. The CDR3 nucleotides read TGTGCTAGTGGCCCCGACAGGAACACTGAAGCTTTCTTT.